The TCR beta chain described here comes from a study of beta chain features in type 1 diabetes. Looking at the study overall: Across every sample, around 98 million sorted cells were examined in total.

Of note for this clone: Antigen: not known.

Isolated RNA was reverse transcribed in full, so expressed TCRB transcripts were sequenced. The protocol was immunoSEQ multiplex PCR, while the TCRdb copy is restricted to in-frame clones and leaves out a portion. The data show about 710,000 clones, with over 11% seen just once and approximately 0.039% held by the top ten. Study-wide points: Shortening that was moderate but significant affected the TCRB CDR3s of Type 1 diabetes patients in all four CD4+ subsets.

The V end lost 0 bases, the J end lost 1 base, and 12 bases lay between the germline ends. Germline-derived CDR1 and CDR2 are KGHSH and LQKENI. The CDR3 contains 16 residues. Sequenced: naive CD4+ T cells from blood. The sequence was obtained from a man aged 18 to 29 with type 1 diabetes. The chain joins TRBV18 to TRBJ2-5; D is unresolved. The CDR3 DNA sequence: TGTGCCAGCTCACCACCGGGGTTCGCATCCCAAGAGACCCAGTACTTC. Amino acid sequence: CASSPPGFASQETQYF.